These 22 T cell receptor beta chains came from one sample sequenced in a study of response to subunit inactivated influenza vaccine. Via MiXCR, TCRdb re-called the RT-PCR reads, giving one row per CDR3 protein. The sample carries a few hundred thousand distinct CDR3 sequences, about a fifth recorded once. The specimen comprised PBMCs from blood, sampled about 19 months after vaccination. The receptors derive from a man aged 50 to 75 who received an inactivated influenza vaccine.

There are a few counts of this clonotype. V gene TRBV7-2 combines with J gene TRBJ1-4; D not certain. V shed 4 bases and J shed 10 bases, with 19 bases lying between them. Per germline, CDR1 SGHTA and CDR2 FQGNSA. CDR3 length: 15 residues. CDR3 sequence: CASSYSVGLGGKLFF. The CDR3 nucleotides read TGTGCCAGCAGCTACTCGGTTGGGCTCGGCGGAAAACTGTTTTTT.

This chain connects TRBV6-2 or TRBV6-3 to TRBJ2-7; D call uncertain. The V end was cut by 7 bases, the J end by 6 bases, with 16 bases between. Germline assignment: CDR1 MNHEY and CDR2 SVGEGT. CDR3 length: 13 amino acids. The DNA for the CDR3 is TGTGCCAGCAACAAAAGACAAGTCGCCGAGCAGTACTTC. This translates into CASNKRQVAEQYF.

This clonotype was found a few times. The chain couples TRBV28 to TRBJ1-5; tentative D call: TRBD1 (6 bases). V dropped 6 bases and J dropped 2 bases, with 20 bases sitting between them. Germline V gene sequence: CDR1 MDHEN, CDR2 SYDVKM. CDR3 length: 17 residues. The CDR3 region is CASSSYDTGPGNQPQHF. The CDR3 coding sequence is TGTGCCAGCAGCTCCTACGACACAGGGCCGGGCAATCAGCCCCAGCATTTT.

Points on this clonotype: This could be a read error, since a much larger clone is one nucleotide away. The V gene is TRBV3-1, the J gene TRBJ2-2; tentatively, D is TRBD1 or TRBD2 (5 bases each). The V gene lost 8 bases and the J gene lost 4 bases, with 5 bases spanning the gap. This CDR3 comprises 11 residues. CDR1 is LGHDT, CDR2 YNNKEL, per germline (reference sequence). The CDR3 DNA sequence: TGTGCCAGCGGGACCACCGGGGAGCTGTTTTTT. Translated, it gives CASGTTGELFF. The variable domain in full, with the rest retrieved from reference TRBV3-1 and TRBJ2-2, is DTAVSQTPKYLVTQMGNDKSIKCEQNLGHDTMYWYKQDSKKFLKIMFSYNNKELIINETVPNRFSPKSPDKAHLNLHINSLELGDSAVYFCASGTTGELFFGEGSRLTVL.

This chain links TRBV4-2 with TRBJ1-5, with D maybe TRBD1 (5 bases). The CDR3 extends over 14 amino acids. V lost 8 bases and J 1 base, leaving 12 bases between the germline ends. Germline-derived CDR1 and CDR2 are LGHNA and YNFKEQ. The CDR3 DNA follows: TGTGCCAGCGGATTAACAGGCAGCAATCAGCCCCAGCATTTT. Translation gives CASGLTGSNQPQHF.

The V call is TRBV5-1, the J call TRBJ2-7; 11 bases match TRBD2. Germline trimming cut 4 bases from V and 3 bases from J; bases unmatched to any gene: 6. CDR1 is SGHRS, CDR2 YFSETQ, per germline. The CDR3 has 15 amino acids. CDR3 DNA sequence: TGCGCCAGCAGCGAGGGGACTAGCGGATTCTACGAGCAGTACTTC. Its protein product is CASSEGTSGFYEQYF.

This clonotype was seen a few times. This sequence joins TRBV7-9 and TRBJ1-4, with TRBD1 matching over 9 bases. The CDR3 is 15 residues long. V dropped 7 bases and J dropped 8; count of bases not matched to a gene: 11. Germline CDR1 SEHNR, CDR2 FQNEAQ (reference sequence). The CDR3 bases are TGTGCCAGCACCGGGGGGACAGGGAGAAGAGAAAAACTGTTTTTT. Protein product: CASTGGTGRREKLFF.

This clonotype was recorded a few times. The J gene is TRBJ2-3, the V gene TRBV29-1; tentative D call: TRBD1 (7 bases). Germline V CDR1 and CDR2: SQVTM, ANQGSEA. Between the trimmed V and J ends, which lost 5 bases and 14 bases, there was a span of 23 bases. There are 13 residues in the CDR3. The CDR3 sequence is CSVSLQGPGDGYF. The CDR3 nucleotides read TGCAGCGTTTCTTTACAGGGGCCGGGAGACGGGTATTTT.

This clonotype occurred a few times. CDR3 sequence reads: CASSPPRGAGNTIYF. The CDR3 DNA sequence: TGTGCCAGCAGCCCCCCAAGAGGGGCTGGAAACACCATATATTTT. The chain joins TRBV6-1 to TRBJ1-3; D might be TRBD1 (5 bases). Germline V gene data show CDR1 as MNHNS and CDR2 as SASEGT. Trimming stripped 6 bases from V and 2 bases from J, with 14 bases between. This CDR3 region has 15 residues.

The chain joins TRBV29-1 to TRBJ1-1; D ambiguous. CDR3 length equals 13 residues. Trimming took 7 bases from V and 4 from J, leaving 16 bases between them. Germline lookup yields CDR1 SQVTM and CDR2 ANQGSEA. CDR3 in amino acids: CSAAAHLGTEAFF. CDR3 DNA sequence: TGCAGCGCCGCAGCCCACTTGGGCACTGAAGCTTTCTTT. Together with reference TRBV29-1 and TRBJ1-1, the CDR3 gives the full variable domain: SAVISQKPSRDICQRGTSLTIQCQVDSQVTMMFWYRQQPGQSLTLIATANQGSEATYESGFVIDKFPISRPNLTFSTLTVSNMSPEDSSIYLCSAAAHLGTEAFFGQGTRLTVV.

This chain links TRBV6-1 with TRBJ1-5; 7 bases line up with TRBD1. The CDR3 totals 15 residues. With V trimmed by 3 bases and J by 4 bases, 6 bases remained unmatched. Per the germline V gene, CDR1 is MNHNS and CDR2 is SASEGT. The CDR3 loop is CASSDRGTVNQPQHF. The CDR3 region has the DNA TGTGCCAGCAGTGACAGGGGGACCGTTAATCAGCCCCAGCATTTT.

This clonotype was detected only a few times. The V and J genes are TRBV10-3 and TRBJ2-1; the D gene is possibly TRBD1 (6 bases). Germline values: CDR1 ENHRY, CDR2 SYGVKD. The V and J ends lost 5 bases and 4 bases respectively, with 9 bases between them. This CDR3 region has 13 residues. CDR3 protein: CAISRDIYNEQFF. The CDR3 region has the DNA TGTGCCATCAGTCGGGACATTTACAATGAGCAGTTCTTC.

The chain combines TRBV4-3 with TRBJ2-1; D ambiguous. Germline assignment: CDR1 LGHNA and CDR2 YSLEER. The CDR3 consists of 16 residues. V lost 0 bases to trimming and J lost 4 bases, with 13 bases between them. The CDR3 DNA reads TGCGCCAGCAGCCAAGATTGGGCTAGTAAGTACAATGAGCAGTTCTTC. As protein: CASSQDWASKYNEQFF.

This chain connects TRBV5-1 to TRBJ2-5, with 7 bases matching TRBD2. Per germline, CDR1 SGHRS and CDR2 YFSETQ. With 1 base clipped from V and 2 bases from J, the junction kept 8 bases outside the gene matches. The CDR3 sequence is 16 residues long. The CDR3: CASSLNSPGLQETQYF. The CDR3 DNA reads as TGCGCCAGCAGCTTGAACAGTCCGGGACTACAAGAGACCCAGTACTTC.

The sample holds one count of this clonotype. The chain recombines TRBV19 with TRBJ2-7; 8 nucleotides agree with TRBD1. The CDR3 is made up of 15 amino acids. Per germline, CDR1 LNHDA and CDR2 SQIVND (reference sequence). The junction had 10 bases not matched to a gene; V was cut back by 6 bases and J by 3 bases. CDR3 in amino acids: CASSLRTGTVYEQYF. The CDR3 DNA reads TGTGCCAGTAGCCTTAGGACAGGGACGGTCTACGAGCAGTACTTC.

This clonotype was seen only once. The chain combines TRBV6-2 or TRBV6-3 with TRBJ2-5; a weak D match, TRBD2 (6 bases). From germline, CDR1 is MNHEY and CDR2 SVGEGT. The CDR3 sequence is 15 residues long. The V end was cut by 1 base, the J end by 1 base, with 10 bases between. The CDR3 DNA is TGTGCCAGCAGTTACTTCGGGGGAGGCCAAGAGACCCAGTACTTC. Its protein is CASSYFGGGQETQYF.

The gene calls are TRBV3-1 and TRBJ1-3; unclear D gene. The CDR3 runs 13 residues. Trimming shortened V by 0 bases and J by 2 bases, and 2 bases separated the two germline ends. Germline-derived CDR1 and CDR2 are LGHDT and YNNKEL (reference sequence). The CDR3, as DNA: TGTGCCAGCAGCCAAGAGGCTGGAAACACCATATATTTT. It translates to CASSQEAGNTIYF. The complete variable domain, with remaining parts taken from reference TRBV3-1 and TRBJ1-3, reads DTAVSQTPKYLVTQMGNDKSIKCEQNLGHDTMYWYKQDSKKFLKIMFSYNNKELIINETVPNRFSPKSPDKAHLNLHINSLELGDSAVYFCASSQEAGNTIYFGEGSWLTVV.

This clonotype has more than one count but fewer than ten. The chain is built from TRBV18 and TRBJ1-5; a weak D match, TRBD1 (5 bases). Germline CDR1 and CDR2: KGHSH and LQKENI. The CDR3 length is 15 residues. The ends were cut back, 2 bases at V and 3 bases at J, with 11 bases in the middle. CDR3 bases: TGTGCCAGCTCACCAAGGCAGGGACTCAATCAGCCCCAGCATTTT. It translates to CASSPRQGLNQPQHF.

There are many counts of this clonotype. The CDR3: CASSLSPGNTIYF. In nucleotides, the CDR3 is TGTGCCAGCAGTTTGTCACCGGGAAACACCATATATTTT. The chain uses TRBV12-3 or TRBV12-4 and TRBJ1-3; D remains ambiguous. This CDR3 is 13 amino acids long. Trimming pared 3 bases from V and 4 bases from J, leaving 7 bases between.

The chain is built from TRBV2 and TRBJ2-1; D call uncertain. CDR3 length: 13 residues. Trimming took off 4 bases at V and 2 bases at J, with 6 bases between the two ends. The germline V gene encodes CDR1 SNHLY and CDR2 FYNNEI. The CDR3 region is CASSALTYNEQFF. The CDR3 nucleotides are TGTGCCAGCAGTGCGCTAACCTACAATGAGCAGTTCTTC.

The chain is built from TRBV4-1 and TRBJ1-6; 7 nucleotides match TRBD1. CDR3 length: 15 amino acids. Germline V gives CDR1 MGHRA, CDR2 YSYEKL. Unmatched junction bases numbered 7, after V lost 1 base and J lost 10 bases. The CDR3 protein is CASSQGQGVRSPLHF. DNA of the CDR3: TGCGCCAGCAGCCAAGGTCAGGGGGTAAGATCACCCCTCCACTTT.

There are a few counts of this clonotype. The chain joins TRBV6-1 to TRBJ1-5, with a possible D match to TRBD1 (6 bases). The CDR3 length is 13 residues. Looked up from germline, CDR1 is MNHNS and CDR2 is SASEGT. V was cut by 7 bases and J by 4 bases, with 11 bases left in between. In DNA form, the CDR3 reads TGTGCCAGCATGGAGGGGGTTAATCAGCCCCAGCATTTT. Its protein is CASMEGVNQPQHF.